The 13 T cell receptor beta chains presented below share a single source sample, sequenced in a study of shared clonotypes between healthy human individuals. Only in-frame clones appear in the TCRdb table, and some are missing; sequencing was by immunoSEQ multiplex PCR. The data hold over a million clones, with more than 95% observed a single time. Sequencing was carried out using naive CD4+ T cells sorted from blood. Subset given: CD45RA+ positively selected. The receptors stem from a young man in good health.

The J gene is TRBJ1-2, the V gene TRBV6-6; D unclear. The V end lost 6 bases, the J end lost 2 bases, and 4 bases lay between the germline ends. Germline V gene lookup returns CDR1 MNHNY and CDR2 SVGAGI (reference sequence). This CDR3 spans 11 amino acids. The CDR3: CASRGNYGYTF. Written as DNA, the CDR3 is TGTGCCAGCAGAGGGAACTATGGCTACACCTTC.

This rearrangement joins TRBV7-8 to TRBJ2-2, with D perhaps matching TRBD1 or TRBD2 (6 bases each). Germline V gene lookup returns CDR1 SGHVS and CDR2 FQNEAQ. The CDR3 runs 16 residues. The V gene lost 6 bases and the J gene lost 5 bases, with 19 bases spanning the gap. CDR3 coding DNA: TGTGCCAGCAGTTCAAGACTAGACAGGCTGACCGGGGAGCTGTTTTTT. Translation gives CASSSRLDRLTGELFF.

For the CDR3, the DNA is TGTGCCAGCAGCTTGGCTGGGTTGGACGGGGAGCTGTTTTTT. Translated: CASSLAGLDGELFF. The chain combines TRBV5-6 with TRBJ2-2, with D unclear. Trimming removed 0 bases at V and 7 bases at J, with 10 bases between. Germline V CDR1 and CDR2: SGHDT, YYEEEE. CDR3 length equals 14 residues.

The chain uses TRBV9 and TRBJ2-2; D remains ambiguous. The CDR3 length is 14 residues. Trimming took off 4 bases at V and 4 bases at J, with 11 bases between the two ends. The germline V gene has CDR1 SGDLS and CDR2 YYNGEE. The CDR3 DNA reads as TGTGCCAGCAGCACCCGCCCGGCCACCGGGGAGCTGTTTTTT. Translated, it gives CASSTRPATGELFF.

The chain combines TRBV5-1 with TRBJ2-5; 8 bases map to TRBD1. In germline, CDR1 is SGHRS, CDR2 YFSETQ. Unmatched junction bases numbered 5, after V lost 0 bases and J lost 4 bases. CDR3 length equals 15 residues. This CDR3 reads CASSLDGQGGETQYF. The CDR3 DNA sequence: TGCGCCAGCAGCTTGGACGGACAGGGAGGAGAGACCCAGTACTTC.

This chain connects TRBV2 to TRBJ1-1; D might be TRBD1 (5 bases). V dropped 6 bases and J dropped 1 base, with 9 bases sitting between them. CDR1 and CDR2 from the germline V gene are SNHLY and FYNNEI. The CDR3 has 13 residues. Here the CDR3 DNA reads TGTGCCAGCAGCGGACACCCGAACACTGAAGCTTTCTTT. This encodes CASSGHPNTEAFF.

The chain couples TRBV9 to TRBJ2-1, with D tentatively TRBD2 (6 bases). This CDR3 is 14 amino acids long. Germline V gene data show CDR1 as SGDLS and CDR2 as YYNGEE. Between the trimmed V and J ends, which lost 0 bases and 3 bases, there was a span of 7 bases. The CDR3 DNA reads as TGTGCCAGCAGCGTAGCGGACTACTACAATGAGCAGTTCTTC. Amino acids: CASSVADYYNEQFF.

This clone was seen only once. The CDR3 sequence: CASSSGAGGPVAFF. In nucleotides, the CDR3 is TGCGCCAGCTCATCGGGGGCCGGGGGACCTGTAGCTTTCTTT. The chain uses TRBV10-2 and TRBJ1-1; possible D gene TRBD1, 6 bases. The CDR3 runs to 14 residues. The ends were cut back, 8 bases at V and 10 bases at J, with 23 bases in the middle. CDR1 WSHSY and CDR2 SAAADI come from the germline V gene.

V gene TRBV7-2 combines with J gene TRBJ2-5, with TRBD2 matching over 8 bases. J lost 1 base, V lost 7 bases, and 8 bases had no gene match. The CDR3 consists of 15 residues. From germline, CDR1 is SGHTA and CDR2 FQGNSA. CDR3 nucleotide sequence: TGTGCCAGCAACTTTCGGGGGGGCAGCCAAGAGACCCAGTACTTC. As protein: CASNFRGGSQETQYF. The complete variable domain, with remaining parts taken from reference TRBV7-2 and TRBJ2-5, reads GAGVSQSPSNKVTEKGKDVELRCDPISGHTALYWYRQSLGQGLEFLIYFQGNSAPDKSGLPSDRFSAERTGGSVSTLTIQRTQQEDSAVYLCASNFRGGSQETQYFGPGTRLLVL.

CDR3 in amino acids: CASSEPGSTGELFF. Written as DNA, the CDR3 is TGTGCCAGCAGTGAACCCGGGAGCACCGGGGAGCTGTTTTTT. The V and J genes are TRBV6-1 and TRBJ2-2, with a tentative D call TRBD2 (6 bases). V was trimmed by 2 bases and J by 4 bases, leaving 8 bases between them. Germline CDR1 reads MNHNS; CDR2 reads SASEGT. The CDR3 extends over 14 amino acids.

On this clone: This sample also contains other DNA sequences that code for the same CDR3. As DNA, the CDR3 is TGTGCCAGCTCACCGGGACAGGCCTCCTACGAGCAGTACTTC. It yields the protein CASSPGQASYEQYF. The J gene is TRBJ2-7, the V gene TRBV18; 8 bases line up with TRBD1. The germline V gene has CDR1 KGHSH and CDR2 LQKENI. Trimming removed 3 bases from V and 0 bases from J; junction bases left unmatched: 1. The CDR3 is 14 residues long.

The chain is built from TRBV19 and TRBJ2-5; D is tentatively TRBD1 or TRBD2 (5 bases each). The V gene's germline CDR1 is LNHDA and CDR2 SQIVND (reference sequence). This CDR3 comprises 15 residues. Trimming removed 1 base from V and 4 bases from J, with 13 bases in between. The CDR3 loop reads CASSIGGRPPETQYF. The DNA for the CDR3 is TGTGCCAGTAGTATAGGGGGGAGACCCCCAGAGACCCAGTACTTC.

The chain recombines TRBV18 with TRBJ2-1; 14 nucleotides agree with TRBD2. The CDR3 spans 18 residues. The germline gives CDR1 KGHSH, CDR2 LQKENI. Trimming took 5 bases from V and 0 from J; bases not matched to a gene: 6. CDR3 nucleotide sequence: TGTGCCAGCTCATTTTTTGGGACTAGCGGGAGCTCCTACAATGAGCAGTTCTTC. Translating gives CASSFFGTSGSSYNEQFF.